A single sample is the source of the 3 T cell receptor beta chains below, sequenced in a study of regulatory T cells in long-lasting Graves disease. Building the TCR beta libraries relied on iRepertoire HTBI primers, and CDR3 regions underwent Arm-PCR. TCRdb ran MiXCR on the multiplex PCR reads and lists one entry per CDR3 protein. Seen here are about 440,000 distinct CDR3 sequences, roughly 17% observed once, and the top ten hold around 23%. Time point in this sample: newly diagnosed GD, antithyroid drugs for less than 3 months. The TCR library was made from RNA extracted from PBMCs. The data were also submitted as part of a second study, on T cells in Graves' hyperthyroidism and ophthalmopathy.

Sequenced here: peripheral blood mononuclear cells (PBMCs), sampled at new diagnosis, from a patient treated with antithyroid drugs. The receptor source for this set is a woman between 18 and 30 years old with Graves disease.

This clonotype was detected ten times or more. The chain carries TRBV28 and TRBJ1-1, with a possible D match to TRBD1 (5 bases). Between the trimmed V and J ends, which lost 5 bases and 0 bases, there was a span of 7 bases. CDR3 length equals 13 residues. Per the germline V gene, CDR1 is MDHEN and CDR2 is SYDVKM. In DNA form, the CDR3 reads TGTGCCAGCAGTGGGACGGTGAACACTGAAGCTTTCTTT. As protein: CASSGTVNTEAFF.

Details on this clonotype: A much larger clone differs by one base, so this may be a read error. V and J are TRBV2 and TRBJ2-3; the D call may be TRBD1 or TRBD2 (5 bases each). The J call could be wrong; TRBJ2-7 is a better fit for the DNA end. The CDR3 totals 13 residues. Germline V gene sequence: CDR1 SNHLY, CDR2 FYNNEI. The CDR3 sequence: CASSEGWYNEQYF. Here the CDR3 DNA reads TGTGCCAGCAGCGAGGGGTGGTACAATGAGCAGTACTTC.

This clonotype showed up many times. The DNA for the CDR3 is TGTGCCAGCTCACCAAGCGTTGAAAACTATGGCTACACCTTC. It encodes CASSPSVENYGYTF. The chain joins TRBV18 to TRBJ1-2; D unclear. Germline CDR1 reads KGHSH; CDR2 reads LQKENI. The CDR3 runs 14 residues. The V end lost 2 bases, the J end lost 2 bases, and 9 bases lay between the germline ends.